These T cell receptor beta chains were read from a single sample in a study of molecular identifiers for immune sequencing clone quantification. Each CDR3 protein gets one entry after TCRdb re-called the PCR reads with MiXCR. This sample has about 640,000 distinct CDR3 sequences; just under 20% occur once, and the top ten carry roughly 0.9%. The sample comprised naive CD8+ T cells from blood, with Jurkat cell RNA spiked in. The receptor set was obtained from a human donor in good health. Some libraries in this study had Jurkat cell RNA spiked in. Both conserved end residues are trimmed from each CDR3.

j_call,v_call,cdr3_aa
TRBJ1-1,TRBV5-1,ASSGDRVRAEAF
TRBJ2-3,TRBV4-1,ASSLLAGGRTDTQY
TRBJ2-3,TRBV2,ASSVVFRGVTDTQY
TRBJ1-6,TRBV7-3,ASSLWGPGDNSPLH
TRBJ1-3,TRBV13,ASSLGDGSGNTIY
TRBJ1-4,TRBV7-9,ASSPLDRDEKLF
TRBJ2-5,TRBV7-6,ASSLRDRIQETQY
TRBJ2-3,TRBV6-5,ASSYGQGIDTQY
TRBJ2-2,TRBV9,ASSVPGAPANTGELF
TRBJ2-3,TRBV29-1,SGWDDTQY
TRBJ2-7,TRBV9,ASSLSGRSYGQY
TRBJ2-5,TRBV4-1,ASSGTSGISNSETQY
TRBJ1-1,TRBV4-1,ASSQDRQGGTEAF
TRBJ2-7,TRBV30,AWSLPQGNIYEQY
TRBJ2-2,TRBV9,ASSVEVGLTGELF
TRBJ2-7,TRBV27,ASGLMSYEQY
TRBJ1-5,TRBV7-9,ASSFWPGDQPQH
TRBJ2-3,TRBV23-1,ASSQSIQGVTDTQY
TRBJ2-5,TRBV30,ACSTEQETQY
TRBJ2-1,TRBV4-3,ASSQEGFQF
TRBJ2-3,TRBV2,ASSAAGRLTDTQY
TRBJ2-3,TRBV6-1,ASSEEAVAGLAGLDTQY